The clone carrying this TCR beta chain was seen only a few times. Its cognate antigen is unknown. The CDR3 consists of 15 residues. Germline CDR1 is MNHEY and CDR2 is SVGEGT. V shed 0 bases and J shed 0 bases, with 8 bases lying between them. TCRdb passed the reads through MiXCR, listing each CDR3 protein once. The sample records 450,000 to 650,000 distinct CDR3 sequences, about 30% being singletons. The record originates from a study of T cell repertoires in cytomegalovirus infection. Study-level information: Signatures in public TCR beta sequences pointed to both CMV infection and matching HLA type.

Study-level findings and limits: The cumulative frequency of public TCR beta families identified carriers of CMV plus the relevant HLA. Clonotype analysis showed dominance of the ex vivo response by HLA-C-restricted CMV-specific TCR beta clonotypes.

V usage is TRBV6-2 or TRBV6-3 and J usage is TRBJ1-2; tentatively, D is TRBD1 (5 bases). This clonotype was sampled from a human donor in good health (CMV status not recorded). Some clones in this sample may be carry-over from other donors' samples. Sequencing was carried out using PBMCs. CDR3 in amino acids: CASSYSKGTNYGYTF. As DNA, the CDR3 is TGTGCCAGCAGTTACTCGAAGGGGACTAACTATGGCTACACCTTC.